This T cell receptor (beta chain) was captured by sequencing in a study of shared clonotypes between healthy human individuals. Study-wide results and limits: Sharing of clonotypes among donors was expected to vary with sequencing depth.

This clone was counted only a few times. Its target is not known. This table comes from immunoSEQ multiplex PCR, and its TCRdb copy is limited to in-frame clones, with some not included. The sample has about 480,000 clones, 70% to 80% seen once. The CDR3 runs to 15 residues. V lost 7 bases, J lost 3 bases, and 7 bases stayed unmatched. CDR1 and CDR2 (germline): MNHNS, SASEGT. The unsorted samples had approximately 90 million PBMCs used for genomic DNA. The sequencing input was PBMCs. This TCR was recovered from a woman between 40 and 55 years old in good health. Some clones in this sample may be carry-over from other donors' samples. The chain recombines TRBV6-1 with TRBJ2-1; 9 bases are shared with TRBD1. The CDR3 spells CASTPDRGGYNEQFF. The CDR3 DNA reads as TGTGCCAGCACCCCGGACAGGGGAGGCTACAATGAGCAGTTCTTC.